A selection of T cell receptor beta chains follows, all from one sample in a study of cytomegalovirus exposure and HLA in healthy donors. Clones were sequenced by immunoSEQ multiplex PCR, and TCRdb holds only the in-frame ones, with some missing. This sample has approximately 190,000 clones, with about 81% found just once. What was sequenced was PBMCs. These TCRs come from a woman between 18 and 29 years old in good health and CMV-seronegative. Both conserved end residues are part of each CDR3. The order of the fields is J gene, V gene, CDR3 length, clone size, D gene, CDR3 DNA, CDR3 protein. A D gene is named only where the DNA matches it firmly. A clone size is listed for some rows: how often the clone was seen (once, few, many), or a class if it is expanded.

J: TRBJ2-7
V: TRBV7-4
length: 17
size: .
D: TRBD2
DNA: TGTGCCAGCAGCTTTGCTACTAGCGGGGGGGTTTCCTACGAGCAGTACTTC
CDR3: CASSFATSGGVSYEQYF

J: TRBJ2-2
V: TRBV5-8
length: 16
size: .
D: .
DNA: TGTGCCAGCAGCTTGGGGTCGAGGGTGAACACCGGGGAGCTGTTTTTT
CDR3: CASSLGSRVNTGELFF

J: TRBJ2-7
V: TRBV27
length: 15
size: once
D: TRBD2
DNA: TGTGCCAGCAGTTTGGCGGGAGGGAGTCACTACGAGCAGTACTTC
CDR3: CASSLAGGSHYEQYF

J: TRBJ2-5
V: TRBV19
length: 13
size: .
D: TRBD1
DNA: TGTGCCAGTAGTAAGCCGGGACAGGAGACCCAGTACTTC
CDR3: CASSKPGQETQYF

J: TRBJ2-7
V: TRBV30
length: 11
size: .
D: .
DNA: TGTGCCTGGAGCCGTCTGTACGAGCAGTACTTC
CDR3: CAWSRLYEQYF

J: TRBJ2-1
V: TRBV6-1
length: 13
size: .
D: TRBD1
DNA: TGTGCCAGCAGACGGCAGGGGGCAGATGAGCAGTTCTTC
CDR3: CASRRQGADEQFF

J: TRBJ2-7
V: TRBV5-1
length: 15
size: .
D: TRBD1
DNA: TGCGCCAGCAGCACACGGACAGGGGGGTTCGGCGAGCAGTACTTC
CDR3: CASSTRTGGFGEQYF

J: TRBJ2-1
V: TRBV19
length: 15
size: .
D: TRBD2
DNA: TGTGCCAGTAGTAGACTAGCGGGGGGTTACAATGAGCAGTTCTTC
CDR3: CASSRLAGGYNEQFF

J: TRBJ1-2
V: TRBV5-4
length: 12
size: .
D: TRBD1
DNA: TGTGCCAGCAGCTTTGACAGGGGTGGCTACACCTTC
CDR3: CASSFDRGGYTF

J: TRBJ2-7
V: TRBV10-3
length: 13
size: .
D: TRBD1
DNA: TGTGCCACAGCCGGGACAGGGTCCAACGAGCAGTACTTC
CDR3: CATAGTGSNEQYF

J: TRBJ2-5
V: TRBV6-1
length: 13
size: once
D: .
DNA: TGTGCCAGCAGGACTAGGGGCCAAGAGACCCAGTACTTC
CDR3: CASRTRGQETQYF

J: TRBJ1-2
V: TRBV2
length: 13
size: .
D: .
DNA: TGTGCCAGGTGGGGGCCAGGGAACTATGGCTACACCTTC
CDR3: CARWGPGNYGYTF

J: TRBJ2-5
V: TRBV19
length: 13
size: .
D: .
DNA: TGTGCCAGTAGTATTGGGGGCGAAGAGACCCAGTACTTC
CDR3: CASSIGGEETQYF

J: TRBJ1-1
V: TRBV10-3
length: 16
size: once
D: TRBD1
DNA: TGTGCCATCAGTGAGCGGACAGGGCTCATGAACACTGAAGCTTTCTTT
CDR3: CAISERTGLMNTEAFF

J: TRBJ1-4
V: TRBV6-5
length: 14
size: once
D: TRBD1
DNA: TGTGCCAGCAGGGCCGGGACAGCTGATGAAAAACTGTTTTTT
CDR3: CASRAGTADEKLFF

J: TRBJ1-2
V: TRBV9
length: 15
size: .
D: TRBD1
DNA: TGTGCCAGCAGCCCCCGGACAGGATCGGGTCGAGGCTACACCTTC
CDR3: CASSPRTGSGRGYTF

J: TRBJ2-5
V: TRBV11-2
length: 15
size: .
D: TRBD1
DNA: TGTGCCAGCAGCTTCGGCAGGGGGCTACAAGAGACCCAGTACTTC
CDR3: CASSFGRGLQETQYF

J: TRBJ1-1
V: TRBV6-5
length: 14
size: .
D: .
DNA: TGTGCCAGCAGTTACTGGACAGAGAACACTGAAGCTTTCTTT
CDR3: CASSYWTENTEAFF

J: TRBJ2-1
V: TRBV12-5
length: 16
size: .
D: TRBD2
DNA: TGTGCTAGTGGTTTGTCTAGCGGGGGACCCTACAATGAGCAGTTCTTC
CDR3: CASGLSSGGPYNEQFF

J: TRBJ2-2
V: TRBV28
length: 17
size: once
D: TRBD1
DNA: TGTGCCAGCAGACCCCCCCCCGGGACAGCGAACACCGGGGAGCTGTTTTTT
CDR3: CASRPPPGTANTGELFF

J: TRBJ1-4
V: TRBV4-2
length: 20
size: once
D: .
DNA: TGTGCCAGCAGCCAAGATGATTTCGGCAGGGAAGGGGTCGGGAATGAAAAACTGTTTTTT
CDR3: CASSQDDFGREGVGNEKLFF

J: TRBJ2-3
V: TRBV7-9
length: 16
size: few
D: TRBD2
DNA: TGTGCCAGCAATAGGGCTGGAGGGAGGGACACAGATACGCAGTATTTT
CDR3: CASNRAGGRDTDTQYF

J: TRBJ2-3
V: TRBV28
length: 18
size: .
D: TRBD2
DNA: TGTGCCAGCAGTAAACCGGGACTAGCGGGAGGGAATACAGATACGCAGTATTTT
CDR3: CASSKPGLAGGNTDTQYF

J: TRBJ2-3
V: TRBV6-1
length: 14
size: .
D: .
DNA: TGTGCCAGCAGTGAGGCTCAGGGGTCAGATACGCAGTATTTT
CDR3: CASSEAQGSDTQYF

J: TRBJ1-3
V: TRBV2
length: 14
size: .
D: .
DNA: TGTGCCAGCAGTCTGGACAAAGCGGGAAACACCATATATTTT
CDR3: CASSLDKAGNTIYF

J: TRBJ2-1
V: TRBV2
length: 13
size: .
D: TRBD1
DNA: TGTGCCAGCAGTGTAGGGACAGACAATGAGCAGTTCTTC
CDR3: CASSVGTDNEQFF

J: TRBJ2-1
V: TRBV5-1
length: 16
size: .
D: .
DNA: TGCGCCAGCAGCCCCAATAGTGGGCAATGGGTTAATGAGCAGTTCTTC
CDR3: CASSPNSGQWVNEQFF

J: TRBJ2-7
V: TRBV6-5
length: 13
size: .
D: .
DNA: TGTGCCAGCAGTTTTATGGGGAGCTACGAGCAGTACTTC
CDR3: CASSFMGSYEQYF

J: TRBJ2-7
V: TRBV27
length: 13
size: .
D: .
DNA: TGTGCCAGCAGTCCGGGACTGATCTACGAGCAGTACTTC
CDR3: CASSPGLIYEQYF

J: TRBJ1-5
V: TRBV5-1
length: 15
size: .
D: TRBD1
DNA: TGCGCCAGCAGCCAACAGGGGGCTTTAAACCAGCCCCAGCATTTT
CDR3: CASSQQGALNQPQHF

J: TRBJ2-1
V: TRBV28
length: 12
size: once
D: .
DNA: TGTGCCAGCAGTTATTATAGCAATGAGCAGTTCTTC
CDR3: CASSYYSNEQFF

J: TRBJ1-1
V: TRBV5-4
length: 15
size: .
D: TRBD1
DNA: TGTGCCAGCAGCTTGGACAGGGGCCGGGACACTGAAGCTTTCTTT
CDR3: CASSLDRGRDTEAFF

J: TRBJ2-7
V: TRBV27
length: 15
size: .
D: TRBD2
DNA: TGTGCCAGCAGTTATGGGACTAGCGGCTCCTACGAGCAGTACTTC
CDR3: CASSYGTSGSYEQYF

J: TRBJ2-7
V: TRBV2
length: 11
size: .
D: .
DNA: TGTGCCAGCGCACGGGTCTACGAGCAGTACTTC
CDR3: CASARVYEQYF

J: TRBJ2-5
V: TRBV6-5
length: 12
size: .
D: .
DNA: TGTGCGGTTTATGGGACTGAAGAGACCCAGTACTTC
CDR3: CAVYGTEETQYF

J: TRBJ1-5
V: TRBV4-1
length: 15
size: .
D: .
DNA: TGCGCCAGCAGCCAAGACAACTATAGCAATCAGCCCCAGCATTTT
CDR3: CASSQDNYSNQPQHF

J: TRBJ1-5
V: TRBV19
length: 17
size: .
D: .
DNA: TGTGCCAGTAGTTATAACCCTAAGGGGCCGGGCAATCAGCCCCAGCATTTT
CDR3: CASSYNPKGPGNQPQHF

J: TRBJ1-5
V: TRBV21-1
length: 18
size: .
D: .
DNA: TGTGCCAGCAGCCTTTTTTGTCACAGGGACAATAGCAATCAGCCCCAGCATTTT
CDR3: CASSLFCHRDNSNQPQHF

J: TRBJ1-5
V: TRBV18
length: 14
size: .
D: .
DNA: TGTGCCAGCTCCCGTACAGACCAAAATCAGCCCCAGCATTTT
CDR3: CASSRTDQNQPQHF

J: TRBJ1-5
V: TRBV28
length: 14
size: .
D: .
DNA: TGTGCCAGCAGGGGGGGGGCGCCCCTACGGCCCCAGCATTTT
CDR3: CASRGGAPLRPQHF